The entry below describes one TCR beta chain. TCRdb fed the 5' RACE reads into MiXCR, producing one record per CDR3 protein. The data show about 240,000 distinct CDR3 sequences, about 24% seen once. The data are from a study of CD8 T cells in ankylosing spondylitis. V lost 0 bases, J lost 3 bases, and 7 bases stayed unmatched. Germline CDR1 reads DFQATT; CDR2 reads SNEGSKA (reference sequence). This CDR3 comprises 17 residues. V gene TRBV20-1 combines with J gene TRBJ2-2, with TRBD2 matching 10 bases. Material: blood, either unsorted or a sorted T cell fraction (not recorded which). The sequence came from a male donor with ankylosing spondylitis or in good health (not recorded which). This chain's CDR3 is CSARDLRSGGDTGELFF. The CDR3 region has the DNA TGCAGTGCTAGAGATTTAAGGAGCGGGGGGGACACCGGGGAGCTGTTTTTT.